These 28 T cell receptor beta chains originate from one sample sequenced in a study of blood T cell repertoires in COVID-19. Sequencing used immunoSEQ multiplex PCR; TCRdb keeps in-frame clones, though not all of them. The table shows some 460,000 clones, with around 89% occurring only once. The sequencing input was peripheral blood. Every receptor here comes from a woman in her twenties or thirties with acute or convalescent COVID-19.

The gene calls are TRBV3-1 (or the pseudogene TRBV3-2) and TRBJ2-1; 10 bases fit TRBD1. The trim removed 2 bases at V and 6 bases at J, leaving 7 bases unmatched. The CDR3 consists of 16 residues. Looked up from germline, CDR1 is LGHDT and CDR2 is YNNKEL (reference sequence). The CDR3 DNA is TGTGCCAGCAGCCAATTGACAGGGGGCGCAGTCAATGAGCAGTTCTTC. Protein sequence: CASSQLTGGAVNEQFF.

The chain has TRBV2 and TRBJ2-1; perhaps TRBD2 as D (7 bases). Trimming pared 3 bases from V and 5 bases from J, leaving 11 bases between. The CDR3 contains 14 residues. The germline V gene encodes CDR1 SNHLY and CDR2 FYNNEI. CDR3 protein: CASSDGGGHNEQFF. In DNA, the CDR3 is TGTGCCAGCAGTGATGGCGGGGGCCACAATGAGCAGTTCTTC.

This clone has only a few counts. J is TRBJ1-5 and V is TRBV19, with TRBD1 matching 7 bases. This CDR3 spans 13 amino acids. V was clipped by 5 bases and J by 8 bases; unmatched bases: 6. CDR1 is LNHDA, CDR2 SQIVND, per germline (reference sequence). CDR3 sequence reads: CASSPGGTKPQHF. CDR3 nucleotides: TGTGCCAGTAGTCCAGGGGGGACCAAGCCCCAGCATTTT.

Here the CDR3 DNA reads TGTGCCAGCAGCGTAGAGGCGGCCGAGGGTGAAGCTTTCTTT. Translated, it gives CASSVEAAEGEAFF. This chain uses TRBV9 with TRBJ1-1; D unresolved. The CDR3 is made up of 14 amino acids. Germline CDR1 is SGDLS and CDR2 is YYNGEE. Trimming shortened V by 0 bases and J by 7 bases, and 13 bases separated the two germline ends.

Only a few counts were recorded for this clone. The chain couples TRBV29-1 to TRBJ2-2; no definite D call. The CDR3 sequence is 13 residues long. CDR1 and CDR2 from the germline V gene are SQVTM and ANQGSEA. The V gene lost 4 bases and the J gene lost 2 bases, with 8 bases spanning the gap. CDR3 region: CSVGGPNTGELFF. The CDR3 coding sequence is TGCAGCGTTGGTGGGCCCAACACCGGGGAGCTGTTTTTT.

This chain joins TRBV11-2 and TRBJ1-2; tentative D call: TRBD1 (5 bases). This CDR3 contains 14 residues. Trimming stripped 0 bases from V and 5 bases from J, with 10 bases between. Germline V gives CDR1 SGHAT, CDR2 FQNNGV. The CDR3: CASSLEWGDYGYTF. DNA of the CDR3: TGTGCCAGCAGCTTAGAGTGGGGGGATTATGGCTACACCTTC.

The chain joins TRBV25-1 to TRBJ2-3; TRBD2 aligns across 8 bases. Germline-derived CDR1 and CDR2 are MGHDK and SYGVNS. The V segment lost 1 base and the J segment 3 bases; nucleotides outside the gene matches: 6. This CDR3 is built from 16 residues. The CDR3 spells CASSEWETSATDTQYF. Written as DNA, the CDR3 is TGTGCCAGCAGTGAATGGGAGACTAGCGCTACAGATACGCAGTATTTT.

The chain combines TRBV19 with TRBJ1-3, with TRBD1 matching over 8 bases. The CDR3 contains 15 residues. CDR1 and CDR2 from the germline V gene are LNHDA and SQIVND (reference sequence). Trimming removed 2 bases from V and 4 bases from J; junction bases left unmatched: 4. CDR3 protein: CASSIHWTGGNTIYF. CDR3 DNA: TGTGCCAGTAGTATACATTGGACAGGGGGAAACACCATATATTTT.

J is TRBJ2-2 and V is TRBV5-4; weak D call: TRBD1 (6 bases). Germline loops: CDR1 SGHNT, CDR2 YYREEE (reference sequence). V dropped 5 bases and J dropped 8 bases, with 13 bases sitting between them. The length of the CDR3 is 13 residues. CDR3 sequence: CASSSTGIGELFF. The CDR3 region has the DNA TGTGCCAGCAGTTCCACAGGGATAGGGGAGCTGTTTTTT.

The chain is built from TRBV11-2 and TRBJ2-1; possible D gene TRBD2, 5 bases. Deletions cut 6 bases from V and 2 bases from J, with 17 bases between. Germline CDR1 reads SGHAT; CDR2 reads FQNNGV. This CDR3 spans 16 amino acids. In DNA form, the CDR3 reads TGTGCCAGCAGGAAATCCGGACGGAGGCCCTACAATGAGCAGTTCTTC. Protein sequence: CASRKSGRRPYNEQFF.

This clone was seen a few times. V and J are TRBV27 and TRBJ2-1, with D tentatively TRBD1 (6 bases). With 6 bases removed from V and 3 bases from J, the gap between germline ends came to 9 bases. CDR3 length: 13 residues. Per germline, CDR1 MNHEY and CDR2 SMNVEV (reference sequence). This chain's CDR3 is CASSVDSYNEQFF. DNA for the CDR3: TGTGCCAGCAGCGTGGACAGCTACAATGAGCAGTTCTTC.

This clone has a single count. The gene calls are TRBV27 and TRBJ1-1, with D tentatively TRBD1 (6 bases). The germline V gene has CDR1 MNHEY and CDR2 SMNVEV (reference sequence). Trimming left V 6 bases short and J 6 bases short, with 20 bases between. This CDR3 has 15 amino acids. For the CDR3, the DNA is TGTGCCAGCAGCGCCAACAGGGACGTCAGGGCTGAAGCTTTCTTT. It specifies CASSANRDVRAEAFF.

The genes are TRBV2 and TRBJ1-2; 8 bases fit TRBD1. The germline V gene has CDR1 SNHLY and CDR2 FYNNEI. Losses at the gene ends were 5 bases for V and 4 bases for J; bases not matched to a gene: 3. This CDR3 comprises 13 residues. Written as DNA, the CDR3 is TGTGCCAGCAGTAGACAGGGGACCTATGGCTACACCTTC. Encoded protein: CASSRQGTYGYTF.

This clone was seen a few times. The chain carries TRBV28 and TRBJ2-2; 9 bases line up with TRBD2. Germline lookup yields CDR1 MDHEN and CDR2 SYDVKM. V shed 7 bases and J 2 bases; nucleotides not matched to a gene: 2. The CDR3 consists of 14 residues. The CDR3 coding sequence is TGTGCCAGCAAAGCGGGGGGAAACACCGGGGAGCTGTTTTTT. Translated, it gives CASKAGGNTGELFF.

This chain uses TRBV6-1 with TRBJ1-1; D is ambiguous. V was trimmed by 1 base and J by 3 bases, leaving 9 bases between them. Germline V gives CDR1 MNHNS, CDR2 SASEGT. The CDR3 spans 14 residues. The CDR3 spells CASSEGGADTEAFF. CDR3 coding DNA: TGTGCCAGCAGTGAAGGGGGAGCGGACACTGAAGCTTTCTTT.

The chain employs TRBV24-1 and TRBJ1-5; no clear D gene. The CDR3 contains 12 residues. V dropped 4 bases and J dropped 5 bases, with 5 bases sitting between them. Germline lookup yields CDR1 KGHDR and CDR2 SFDVKD. CDR3: CATSEADQPQHF. The CDR3 DNA follows: TGTGCCACCAGTGAGGCGGATCAGCCCCAGCATTTT.

The V and J genes are TRBV5-1 and TRBJ2-3; 9 bases line up with TRBD2. This CDR3 comprises 18 residues. V shed 1 base and J 4 bases; nucleotides not matched to a gene: 13. Germline loops: CDR1 SGHRS, CDR2 YFSETQ. CDR3 sequence: CASSLQGTRGGGPDTQYF. CDR3 nucleotide sequence: TGCGCCAGCAGCTTGCAAGGGACTCGCGGGGGGGGCCCAGATACGCAGTATTTT.

This chain links TRBV7-8 with TRBJ2-2, with D uncertain. The length of the CDR3 is 15 residues. Germline assignment: CDR1 SGHVS and CDR2 FQNEAQ. The V end lost 3 bases, the J end lost 2 bases, and 10 bases lay between the germline ends. In nucleotides, the CDR3 is TGTGCCAGCAGCTTTACCCCGGGTAACACCGGGGAGCTGTTTTTT. Amino acids: CASSFTPGNTGELFF. The complete variable domain, with remaining parts taken from reference TRBV7-8 and TRBJ2-2, reads GAGVSQSPRYKVAKRGQDVALRCDPISGHVSLFWYQQALGQGPEFLTYFQNEAQLDKSGLPSDRFFAERPEGSVSTLKIQRTQQEDSAVYLCASSFTPGNTGELFFGEGSRLTVL.

Only one count was recorded for this clone. V is TRBV6-5 and J is TRBJ1-1; the D gene is possibly TRBD1 (6 bases). The germline V and J ends were trimmed by 6 bases and 1 base, with 9 bases remaining between them. This CDR3 is 13 amino acids long. Germline loops: CDR1 MNHEY, CDR2 SVGAGI. CDR3 sequence reads: CASSRDKNTEAFF. CDR3 DNA: TGTGCCAGCAGCCGGGACAAGAACACTGAAGCTTTCTTT.

This sequence joins TRBV9 and TRBJ1-3; 9 bases align to TRBD1. Germline V gene lookup returns CDR1 SGDLS and CDR2 YYNGEE. The trim removed 1 base at V and 0 bases at J, leaving 5 bases unmatched. The CDR3 contains 17 residues. The DNA of the CDR3 is TGTGCCAGCAGCGTACGAGACAGGGGGTACTCTGGAAACACCATATATTTT. Amino acid sequence: CASSVRDRGYSGNTIYF.

The gene calls are TRBV30 and TRBJ1-1; 10 bases align to TRBD1. J gave up 5 bases and V 1 base, and 4 bases lay outside the gene matches. CDR1 is GTSNPN and CDR2 is SVGIG in the germline V gene (reference sequence). The CDR3 sequence is 14 residues long. This CDR3 is CAWSADRGRTEAFF. The CDR3 nucleotides are TGTGCCTGGAGTGCCGACAGGGGGCGTACTGAAGCTTTCTTT.

Turning to this clone: One end of the junction varies from germline; a read error may be responsible. V gene TRBV6-5 combines with J gene TRBJ2-7; 9 positions match TRBD1. The CDR3 has 12 residues. From germline, CDR1 is MNHEY and CDR2 SVGAGI. CDR3 protein: CATRDRAYQQYF. DNA for the CDR3: TGTGCCACCCGGGACAGGGCCTACCAGCAGTACTTC.

This chain joins TRBV27 and TRBJ2-4, with D possibly TRBD1 on 5 matching bases. This CDR3 has 18 residues. The V and J ends lost 6 bases and 0 bases respectively, with 21 bases between them. Per the germline V gene, CDR1 is MNHEY and CDR2 is SMNVEV (reference sequence). This CDR3 is CASRITSWGALAKNIQYF. The CDR3 DNA is TGTGCCAGCAGGATTACCTCGTGGGGCGCACTAGCCAAAAACATTCAGTACTTC.

V gene TRBV18 combines with J gene TRBJ2-1; tentatively, D is TRBD1 (5 bases). Germline V CDR1 and CDR2: KGHSH, LQKENI. The CDR3 spans 14 residues. Trimming cost V 1 base and J 4 bases, with 8 bases left between them. CDR3 loop: CASSPLDSYNEQFF. The DNA for the CDR3 is TGTGCCAGCTCACCACTTGACAGTTACAATGAGCAGTTCTTC.

This rearrangement joins TRBV4-1 to TRBJ2-7, with TRBD2 matching 10 bases. V trimming: 4 bases; J trimming: 3 bases; junction bases outside the gene matches: 6. This CDR3 is 15 amino acids long. Germline values: CDR1 MGHRA, CDR2 YSYEKL. The CDR3 coding sequence is TGCGCCAGCAGCCCGGCTAGCGGGGGAGGCTACGAGCAGTACTTC. It codes for CASSPASGGGYEQYF.

V gene TRBV5-6 combines with J gene TRBJ1-4; TRBD1 might be the D (5 bases). This CDR3 comprises 16 residues. The V end was cut by 3 bases, the J end by 8 bases, with 20 bases between. CDR1 and CDR2 (germline): SGHDT, YYEEEE. The CDR3 here is CASSWGEPGLREKLFF. In DNA form, the CDR3 reads TGTGCCAGCAGCTGGGGGGAGCCCGGGCTCAGGGAAAAACTGTTTTTT.

This chain connects TRBV7-6 to TRBJ1-1, with D possibly being TRBD1 (5 bases). V shed 6 bases and J shed 1 base, with 18 bases lying between them. CDR3 length: 16 residues. Germline lookup yields CDR1 SGHVS and CDR2 FNYEAQ. In DNA form, the CDR3 reads TGTGCCAGCAGTCCCGGTATTTTGACAGAGAACACTGAAGCTTTCTTT. It is translated as CASSPGILTENTEAFF. The complete variable domain, with remaining parts taken from reference TRBV7-6 and TRBJ1-1, reads GAGVSQSPRYKVTKRGQDVALRCDPISGHVSLYWYRQALGQGPEFLTYFNYEAQQDKSGLPNDRFSAERPEGSISTLTIQRTEQRDSAMYRCASSPGILTENTEAFFGQGTRLTVV.

There are a few counts of this clone. The genes are TRBV29-1 and TRBJ2-7, with D tentatively TRBD2 (5 bases). The CDR3 runs 15 residues. Looked up from germline, CDR1 is SQVTM and CDR2 is ANQGSEA. V was pared by 7 bases and J by 5 bases, with 24 bases between. The CDR3 DNA follows: TGCAGCGCCCTAAGCGGTCAGCTAGGTTCCCACGAGCAGTACTTC. It translates to CSALSGQLGSHEQYF.